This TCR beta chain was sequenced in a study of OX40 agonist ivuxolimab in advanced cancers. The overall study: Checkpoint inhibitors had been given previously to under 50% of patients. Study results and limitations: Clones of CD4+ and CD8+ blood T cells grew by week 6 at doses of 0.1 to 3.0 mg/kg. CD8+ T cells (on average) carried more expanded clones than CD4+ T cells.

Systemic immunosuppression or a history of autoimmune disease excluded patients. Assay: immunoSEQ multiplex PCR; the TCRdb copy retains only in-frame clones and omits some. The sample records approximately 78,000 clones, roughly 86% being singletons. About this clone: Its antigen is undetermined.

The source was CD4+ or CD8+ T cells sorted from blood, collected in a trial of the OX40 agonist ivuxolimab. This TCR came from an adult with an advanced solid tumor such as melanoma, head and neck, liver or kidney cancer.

The CDR3 here is CASSPDSLNSPLHF. The CDR3 bases are TGCGCCAGCAGCCCGGACAGTCTTAATTCACCCCTCCACTTT. This sequence joins TRBV5-1 and TRBJ1-6, with D possibly TRBD1 on 6 matching bases. V was clipped by 4 bases and J by 6 bases, with 11 bases between them. The CDR3 extends over 14 amino acids. CDR1 SGHRS and CDR2 YFSETQ come from the germline V gene. The complete variable domain, with remaining parts taken from reference TRBV5-1 and TRBJ1-6, reads KAGVTQTPRYLIKTRGQQVTLSCSPISGHRSVSWYQQTPGQGLQFLFEYFSETQRNKGNFPGRFSGRQFSNSRSEMNVSTLELGDSALYLCASSPDSLNSPLHFGNGTRLTVT.